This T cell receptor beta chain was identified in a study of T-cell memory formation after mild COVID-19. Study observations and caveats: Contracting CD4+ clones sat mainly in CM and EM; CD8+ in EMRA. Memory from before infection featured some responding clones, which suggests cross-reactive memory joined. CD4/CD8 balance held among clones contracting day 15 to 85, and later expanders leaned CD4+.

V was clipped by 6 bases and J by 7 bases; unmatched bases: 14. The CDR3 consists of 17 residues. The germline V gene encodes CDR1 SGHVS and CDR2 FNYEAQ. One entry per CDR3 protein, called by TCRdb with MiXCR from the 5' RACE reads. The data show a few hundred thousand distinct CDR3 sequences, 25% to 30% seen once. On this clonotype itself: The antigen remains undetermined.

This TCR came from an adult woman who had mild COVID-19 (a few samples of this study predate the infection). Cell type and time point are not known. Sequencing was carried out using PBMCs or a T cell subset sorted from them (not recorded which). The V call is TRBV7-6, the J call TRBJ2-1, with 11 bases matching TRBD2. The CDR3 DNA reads TGTGCCAGCAGTCCTACTTTAGCGGGAGGGCCGAGTAATGAGCAGTTCTTC. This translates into CASSPTLAGGPSNEQFF.